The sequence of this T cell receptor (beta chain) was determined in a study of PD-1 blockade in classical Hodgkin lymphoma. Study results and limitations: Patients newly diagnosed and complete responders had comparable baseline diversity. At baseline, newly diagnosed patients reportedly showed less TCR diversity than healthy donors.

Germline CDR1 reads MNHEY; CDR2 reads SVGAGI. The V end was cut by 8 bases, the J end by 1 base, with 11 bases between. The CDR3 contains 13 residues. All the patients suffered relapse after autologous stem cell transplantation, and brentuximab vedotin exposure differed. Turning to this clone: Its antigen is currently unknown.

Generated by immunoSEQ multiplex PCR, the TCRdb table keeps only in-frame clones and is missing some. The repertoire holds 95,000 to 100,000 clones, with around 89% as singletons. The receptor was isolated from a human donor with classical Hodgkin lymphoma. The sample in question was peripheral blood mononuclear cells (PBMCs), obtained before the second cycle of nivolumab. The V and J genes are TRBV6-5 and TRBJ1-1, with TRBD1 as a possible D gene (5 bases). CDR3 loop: CASRITGNTEAFF. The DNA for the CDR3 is TGTGCCAGCCGAATCACAGGGAACACTGAAGCTTTCTTT.